This entry lists 18 T cell receptor beta chains sequenced from one sample in a study of CD4 T cells in relation to SARS-CoV-2 and coronaviruses. The protocol was immunoSEQ multiplex PCR, while the TCRdb copy is restricted to in-frame clones and leaves out a portion. Here the sample spans about 36,000 clones, about 86% being singletons. These TCRs are of unknown antigen specificity. What was sequenced was naive CD4+ T cells from PBMCs, cultured in vitro. Described subset: naive CD4+ T cells isolated by negative enrichment. Receptors originate from an adult with COVID-19.

This chain uses TRBV3-1 (or the pseudogene TRBV3-2) with TRBJ2-3; 7 nucleotides align to TRBD2. Per germline, CDR1 LGHDT and CDR2 YNNKEL (reference sequence). This CDR3 has 17 residues. The trim removed 0 bases at V and 5 bases at J, leaving 11 bases unmatched. CDR3 nucleotide sequence: TGTGCCAGCAGCCAAGATTGGAGGGAGGGCCATTTAGATACGCAGTATTTT. It yields the protein CASSQDWREGHLDTQYF.

V is TRBV11-2 and J is TRBJ1-1, with D unclear. The CDR3 is 13 amino acids. Germline CDR1 SGHAT, CDR2 FQNNGV. V was pared by 7 bases and J by 3 bases, with 12 bases between. The CDR3 protein is CASTHLRDTEAFF. CDR3 nucleotide sequence: TGTGCCAGCACCCATTTAAGGGACACTGAAGCTTTCTTT.

This chain uses TRBV5-4 with TRBJ2-7; the D gene is possibly TRBD1 (7 bases). With 5 bases removed from V and 6 bases from J, the gap between germline ends came to 15 bases. The germline V gene encodes CDR1 SGHNT and CDR2 YYREEE (reference sequence). CDR3 length equals 13 residues. CDR3 in DNA: TGTGCCAGCAGTTCCAACAGGGGAGGCGAGCAGTACTTC. Its translation: CASSSNRGGEQYF. The variable domain in full, completed from reference TRBV5-4 and TRBJ2-7, reads ETGVTQSPTHLIKTRGQQVTLRCSSQSGHNTVSWYQQALGQGPQFIFQYYREEENGRGNFPPRFSGLQFPNYSSELNVNALELDDSALYLCASSSNRGGEQYFGPGTRLTVT.

The gene calls are TRBV9 and TRBJ1-2; perhaps TRBD1 as D (5 bases). This CDR3 contains 14 residues. Germline V lookup: CDR1 SGDLS, CDR2 YYNGEE. Trimming left V 3 bases short and J 5 bases short, with 14 bases between. CDR3 coding DNA: TGTGCCAGCAGCGCAAGATACCAGGGATATGGCTACACCTTC. Its protein product is CASSARYQGYGYTF.

This clone came up a few times. The rearrangement joins TRBV2 to TRBJ2-1, with TRBD2 identical over 8 bases. The trim removed 8 bases at V and 7 bases at J, leaving 7 bases unmatched. There are 13 residues in the CDR3. Germline V lookup: CDR1 SNHLY, CDR2 FYNNEI. As DNA, the CDR3 is TGTGCCAGCTTGCGGGGGGAGGGTAATGAGCAGTTCTTC. It yields the protein CASLRGEGNEQFF.

V and J are TRBV14 and TRBJ1-5, with no clear D. V was cut by 4 bases and J by 4 bases, with 8 bases left in between. CDR3 length: 13 residues. CDR1 and CDR2 (germline): SGHDN, FVKESK. This CDR3 is CASSRGINQPQHF. CDR3 nucleotide sequence: TGTGCCAGCAGCCGAGGTATTAATCAGCCCCAGCATTTT. Drawing the rest from reference TRBV14 and TRBJ1-5, the complete variable domain is EAGVTQFPSHSVIEKGQTVTLRCDPISGHDNLYWYRRVMGKEIKFLLHFVKESKQDESGMPNNRFLAERTGGTYSTLKVQPAELEDSGVYFCASSRGINQPQHFGDGTRLSIL.

The V gene is TRBV15, the J gene TRBJ1-2; D is uncertain. The CDR3 sequence is 14 residues long. Trimming took 0 bases from V and 8 from J, leaving 13 bases between them. Germline V gives CDR1 LNHNV, CDR2 YYDKDF (reference sequence). This CDR3 is CATSRERQLVGYTF. In nucleotides, the CDR3 is TGTGCCACCAGCAGAGAGCGGCAGTTAGTAGGCTACACCTTC.

This clone has more than one count but fewer than ten. The genes are TRBV18 and TRBJ1-5; D remains ambiguous. The CDR3 is made up of 16 amino acids. Trimming left V 4 bases short and J 2 bases short, with 15 bases between. CDR1 and CDR2 from the germline V gene are KGHSH and LQKENI. The CDR3 reads CASSRRGDEGNQPQHF. The DNA for the CDR3 is TGTGCCAGCTCACGTCGCGGGGATGAGGGCAATCAGCCCCAGCATTTT.

The chain uses TRBV21-1 and TRBJ1-2. TRBV21-1 is given as a pseudogene. CDR3 length: 12 amino acids. CDR3 sequence reads: CASSKTNYGYTF. The CDR3 nucleotides read TGTGCCAGCAGCAAAACTAACTATGGCTACACCTTC.

The genes are TRBV6-6 and TRBJ2-7, with D unclear. The V and J ends lost 7 bases and 1 base respectively, with 11 bases between them. The CDR3 runs to 13 residues. Germline V gene lookup returns CDR1 MNHNY and CDR2 SVGAGI (reference sequence). CDR3 protein: CASKKGSSYEQYF. DNA for the CDR3: TGTGCCAGCAAGAAGGGATCTTCCTACGAGCAGTACTTC.

The rearrangement links TRBV6-1 to TRBJ2-7, with D perhaps matching TRBD1 (5 bases). The CDR3 runs 12 residues. V was shortened by 3 bases and J by 2 bases, with 5 bases between the two germline ends. Germline CDR1 and CDR2: MNHNS and SASEGT. CDR3 sequence: CASSDRAYEQYF. The CDR3 DNA sequence: TGTGCCAGCAGTGACAGGGCCTACGAGCAGTACTTC.

This clone occurred once. The chain recombines TRBV24-1 with TRBJ2-3; D not resolved. The V end lost 4 bases, the J end lost 2 bases, and 3 bases lay between the germline ends. This CDR3 region has 12 residues. In germline, CDR1 is KGHDR, CDR2 SFDVKD. As DNA, the CDR3 is TGTGCCACCAGTGAGAACACAGATACGCAGTATTTT. This encodes CATSENTDTQYF.

The chain links TRBV30 to TRBJ2-3; TRBD2 matches 12 bases. The germline V gene encodes CDR1 GTSNPN and CDR2 SVGIG (reference sequence). The CDR3 totals 17 residues. V lost 1 base and J lost 2; bases outside the gene matches: 7. As DNA, the CDR3 is TGTGCCTGGAGTGCCCCTTGGACTAGCGGGGCCACAGATACGCAGTATTTT. As protein: CAWSAPWTSGATDTQYF.

There are a few counts of this clone. The CDR3: CASSQSPTSLNPYEQYF. As DNA, the CDR3 is TGCGCCAGCAGTCAATCGCCGACATCCCTTAACCCTTACGAGCAGTACTTC. The V and J genes are TRBV23-1 and TRBJ2-7; the D is unclear. TRBV23-1 is treated as an ORF (open reading frame) with a function not yet certain. V gave up 0 bases and J gave up 4 bases, with 19 bases separating them. The CDR3 is 17 residues long.

The V call is TRBV18, the J call TRBJ2-2; no firm D call. The V and J ends lost 1 base and 1 base respectively, with 4 bases between them. Per germline, CDR1 KGHSH and CDR2 LQKENI. The CDR3 totals 14 residues. CDR3 protein: CASSPRVNTGELFF. CDR3 coding DNA: TGTGCCAGCTCACCACGGGTGAACACCGGGGAGCTGTTTTTT.

This clone was found a few times. The chain couples TRBV9 to TRBJ2-7; 10 nucleotides line up with TRBD1. The CDR3 loop spans 15 amino acids. V gave up 3 bases and J gave up 2 bases; unmatched junction bases: 5. Germline V gene sequence: CDR1 SGDLS, CDR2 YYNGEE. This chain's CDR3 is CASSAPGTGAYEQYF. The CDR3 region has the DNA TGTGCCAGCAGCGCTCCCGGGACAGGGGCCTACGAGCAGTACTTC.

V and J are TRBV9 and TRBJ2-5, with TRBD2 matching 8 bases. The germline V gene has CDR1 SGDLS and CDR2 YYNGEE. Unmatched junction bases numbered 9, after V lost 0 bases and J lost 5 bases. This CDR3 is 16 amino acids long. The CDR3 loop is CASSVGLRGAPETQYF. In DNA form, the CDR3 reads TGTGCCAGCAGCGTAGGGTTGCGGGGGGCCCCGGAGACCCAGTACTTC. The full variable domain, rest sourced from reference TRBV9 and TRBJ2-5, is DSGVTQTPKHLITATGQRVTLRCSPRSGDLSVYWYQQSLDQGLQFLIQYYNGEERAKGNILERFSAQQFPDLHSELNLSSLELGDSALYFCASSVGLRGAPETQYFGPGTRLLVL.

In DNA, the CDR3 is TGTGCCAGCAGCTTAGGGGCGGCTAGCGGTAGCACAGATACGCAGTATTTT. It specifies CASSLGAASGSTDTQYF. V gene TRBV7-9 combines with J gene TRBJ2-3; 7 nucleotides agree with TRBD2. CDR3 length: 17 amino acids. Germline assignment: CDR1 SEHNR and CDR2 FQNEAQ (reference sequence). J gave up 0 bases and V 1 base, and 7 bases lay outside the gene matches.